This T cell receptor beta chain stems from a study of CD8+ T cells in alopecia areata. For the study at large: Twice a day, 5 to 10 mg of oral tofacitinib was administered to treated patients. For 6 to 18 months, tofacitinib was taken, and 6 months off drug followed.

RNA extraction and reverse transcription yielded cDNA as sequencing template. Data came from immunoSEQ multiplex PCR; TCRdb stores just in-frame clones and leaves some out. This sample has 170,000 or so clones; 50% to 70% occur once, and the top ten carry 1.5% to 2%. Peripheral blood and lesional scalp punch biopsies were taken from alopecia areata patients. This receptor was identified in a human donor with alopecia areata. The sample consisted of CD4+ T cells sorted from blood, taken at week 0.

CDR3 coding DNA: TGTGCCAGCAGGGGAAGAGGGGGGACCTACGAGCAGTACTTC. This codes for CASRGRGGTYEQYF. The genes are TRBV25-1 and TRBJ2-7; either TRBD1 or TRBD2 may fit D (6 bases each). With 6 bases removed from V and 2 bases from J, the gap between germline ends came to 14 bases. Per germline, CDR1 MGHDK and CDR2 SYGVNS. The CDR3 contains 14 residues.